The 7 T cell receptor beta chains below all came from one sample that was sequenced in a study of blood T cell repertoires in COVID-19. Only in-frame clones appear in the TCRdb table, and some are missing; sequencing was by immunoSEQ multiplex PCR. This sample carries more than 100,000 clones, approximately 80% of them seen once, and the ten largest clones take roughly 9%. Sample: peripheral blood. The receptors come from an older woman with active or convalescent COVID-19.

This clone showed up just once. The V call is TRBV28, the J call TRBJ1-4; a possible D gene is TRBD1 (6 bases). The germline V and J ends were trimmed by 3 bases and 8 bases, with 13 bases remaining between them. The CDR3 runs 14 residues. Germline V gene data show CDR1 as MDHEN and CDR2 as SYDVKM. DNA of the CDR3: TGTGCCAGCAGTTTTTTTGGACAGCTAGAAAAACTGTTTTTT. It codes for CASSFFGQLEKLFF. Variable domain in full (rest from reference TRBV28 and TRBJ1-4): DVKVTQSSRYLVKRTGEKVFLECVQDMDHENMFWYRQDPGLGLRLIYFSYDVKMKEKGDIPEGYSVSREKKERFSLILESASTNQTSMYLCASSFFGQLEKLFFGSGTQLSVL.

The CDR3 region has the DNA TGTGCCAGCAGTGATAGTTGGGGGGGGGCCGAGCAGTACGTC. The encoded protein is CASSDSWGGAEQYV. The rearrangement joins TRBV25-1 to TRBJ2-7; weak D call: TRBD2 (7 bases). CDR3 length equals 14 residues. The germline CDR1 and CDR2 sequences are MGHDK and SYGVNS. V was shortened by 3 bases and J by 6 bases, with 15 bases between the two germline ends.

The rearrangement links TRBV7-2 to TRBJ1-5, with D unclear. Germline assignment: CDR1 SGHTA and CDR2 FQGNSA. Trimming shortened V by 2 bases and J by 3 bases, and 8 bases separated the two germline ends. CDR3 length: 14 amino acids. The CDR3 DNA reads as TGTGCCAGCAGCTTATCACAGATCAATCAGCCCCAGCATTTT. Residues: CASSLSQINQPQHF.

The chain joins TRBV18 to TRBJ1-2; 7 nucleotides match TRBD1. Germline CDR1 is KGHSH and CDR2 is LQKENI. This CDR3 contains 13 residues. The V and J ends lost 5 bases and 5 bases, in that order; junction bases with no gene match: 5. The CDR3 nucleotides are TGTGCCAGCTCAACCGACAGGGCTTATGGCTACACCTTC. Translation: CASSTDRAYGYTF. Complete variable domain (other parts from reference TRBV18 and TRBJ1-2): NAGVMQNPRHLVRRRGQEARLRCSPMKGHSHVYWYRQLPEEGLKFMVYLQKENIIDESGMPKERFSAEFPKEGPSILRIQQVVRGDSAAYFCASSTDRAYGYTFGSGTRLTVV.

The J gene is TRBJ1-2, the V gene TRBV28; D unresolved. V was shortened by 2 bases and J by 4 bases, with 11 bases between the two germline ends. The CDR3 contains 14 residues. CDR1 is MDHEN and CDR2 is SYDVKM in the germline V gene. The CDR3 DNA is TGTGCCAGCAGTTTACCACAGCCGATCTATGGCTACACCTTC. Its translation is CASSLPQPIYGYTF.

This clone has a handful of counts. V gene TRBV7-2 combines with J gene TRBJ2-3; no clear D. The V gene's germline CDR1 is SGHTA and CDR2 FQGNSA. The CDR3 loop spans 15 amino acids. The V gene lost 2 bases and the J gene lost 3 bases, with 12 bases spanning the gap. The CDR3 DNA is TGTGCCAGCAGCTTACTCCGGAGTTCGACAGATACGCAGTATTTT. It specifies CASSLLRSSTDTQYF.

The table lists this clone with a few counts. CDR3: CASRETGDNSPLHF. The CDR3 bases are TGTGCCAGCAGAGAGACAGGGGATAATTCACCCCTCCACTTT. The chain links TRBV5-6 to TRBJ1-6; 8 positions agree with TRBD1. CDR3 length equals 14 residues. Looked up from germline, CDR1 is SGHDT and CDR2 is YYEEEE. The V gene end was trimmed by 5 bases and the J gene end by 5 bases; junction bases not matched to a gene: 3.